This T cell receptor beta chain was identified in a study of human T cells and chemical hapten exposure. In the study overall: Patients, predominantly female, presented with alopecia areata, totalis or universalis.

CDR1 is SGHVS, CDR2 FNYEAQ, per germline. V was trimmed by 5 bases and J by 2 bases, leaving 11 bases between them. The CDR3 is 14 amino acids. In the library, unique molecular identifiers were attached to individual cDNA molecules. TCRdb analysed the RACE reads with MiXCR anew, one entry per CDR3 protein. The sample lists more than 150,000 distinct CDR3 sequences; about 22% were seen once. Time point here: patch test 3, about 24 weeks after DPC sensitization. The treatment was: therapeutic diphenylcyclopropenone sensitization with weekly scalp DPC. The TCR sequence derives from a woman aged 40-49 years with alopecia areata. Some clones in this sample may be carry-over from other donors' samples. The sequencing here drew on whole blood, taken in connection with sensitization to the hapten diphenylcyclopropenone (DPC). The J gene is TRBJ2-3, the V gene TRBV7-6, with a weak D call TRBD1 (6 bases). The CDR3 sequence: CASSPRTATDTQYF. The CDR3 nucleotides read TGTGCCAGCAGCCCTAGGACAGCCACAGATACGCAGTATTTT.